These 13 T cell receptor beta chains came from one sample sequenced in a study of blood T cell repertoires in COVID-19. TCRdb keeps only in-frame clones here, not all; method: immunoSEQ multiplex PCR. The sample includes some 250,000 clones, more than 75% of them seen just once. Source material: peripheral blood. The receptors here all came from a woman aged 55-70 years with active or convalescent COVID-19.

The genes are TRBV30 and TRBJ2-1, with 13 bases that match TRBD2. The ends lost 3 bases at V and 6 bases at J; junction bases unmatched: 5. Per germline, CDR1 GTSNPN and CDR2 SVGIG (reference sequence). This CDR3 has 15 amino acids. Here the CDR3 reads CAWSLTSGGANEQFF. CDR3 nucleotides: TGTGCCTGGAGCCTAACTAGCGGGGGGGCCAATGAGCAGTTCTTC.

The chain carries TRBV30 and TRBJ2-4; 10 bases align to TRBD1. V shed 2 bases, J shed 9 bases, and the junction held 7 bases outside the gene matches. The CDR3 loop spans 14 amino acids. Per the germline V gene, CDR1 is GTSNPN and CDR2 is SVGIG (reference sequence). The CDR3 DNA reads as TGTGCCTGGAGTTATCCCGGGACAGGGGTCATTCAGTACTTC. Encoded protein: CAWSYPGTGVIQYF.

The rearrangement links TRBV5-6 to TRBJ1-2; D may be TRBD1 (5 bases). V was clipped by 1 base and J by 5 bases, with 12 bases between them. CDR3 length equals 14 residues. Germline V gene data show CDR1 as SGHDT and CDR2 as YYEEEE. The CDR3 sequence is CASSLRQPEYGYTF. In nucleotides, the CDR3 is TGTGCCAGCAGCTTGCGACAGCCAGAGTATGGCTACACCTTC. The whole variable domain, remainder taken from reference TRBV5-6 and TRBJ1-2, is DAGVTQSPTHLIKTRGQQVTLRCSPKSGHDTVSWYQQALGQGPQFIFQYYEEEERQRGNFPDRFSGHQFPNYSSELNVNALLLGDSALYLCASSLRQPEYGYTFGSGTRLTVV.

This chain links TRBV25-1 with TRBJ1-4; no firm D call. V shed 3 bases and J shed 6 bases, with 17 bases lying between them. CDR1 and CDR2 (germline): MGHDK, SYGVNS. This CDR3 is 16 amino acids long. As DNA, the CDR3 is TGTGCCAGCAGTGATCCCACCCGGGGTATGGATGAAAAACTGTTTTTT. Protein: CASSDPTRGMDEKLFF.

The chain couples TRBV5-1 to TRBJ1-2; D is undetermined. The ends were cut back, 4 bases at V and 5 bases at J, with 9 bases in the middle. Germline lookup yields CDR1 SGHRS and CDR2 YFSETQ. The CDR3 extends over 12 amino acids. The CDR3 sequence: CASSVGRYGYTF. CDR3 in DNA: TGCGCCAGCAGCGTCGGGAGGTATGGCTACACCTTC.

This chain links TRBV6-5 with TRBJ2-1, with D perhaps TRBD1 (7 bases). Germline values: CDR1 MNHEY, CDR2 SVGAGI. V gave up 9 bases and J gave up 4 bases, with 16 bases separating them. The CDR3 sequence is 14 residues long. DNA of the CDR3: TGTGCCAGTTGGGGGGCAGGGGGGTACAATGAGCAGTTCTTC. This codes for CASWGAGGYNEQFF.

The chain links TRBV3-1 (or the pseudogene TRBV3-2) to TRBJ2-5; 10 positions match TRBD1. V lost 3 bases and J lost 5; bases outside the gene matches: 6. CDR1 is LGHDT and CDR2 is YNNKEL in the germline V gene (reference sequence). The CDR3 totals 15 residues. CDR3 DNA sequence: TGTGCCAGCAGCCAGTTCCGGGACAGGGGCGAGACCCAGTACTTC. Translated: CASSQFRDRGETQYF.

The rearrangement joins TRBV4-1 to TRBJ2-5, with TRBD2 matching over 8 bases. The ends lost 5 bases at V and 4 bases at J; junction bases unmatched: 9. Germline V lookup: CDR1 MGHRA, CDR2 YSYEKL. The CDR3 is 15 amino acids. In nucleotides, the CDR3 is TGCGCCAGCAGCTCTCGGGGTAGCGGGGTAGAGACCCAGTACTTC. It translates to CASSSRGSGVETQYF.

This chain joins TRBV7-3 and TRBJ2-3, with a possible D match to TRBD1 (6 bases). V lost 4 bases and J lost 6, with 14 bases in between. The CDR3 loop spans 14 amino acids. The germline V gene has CDR1 SGHTA and CDR2 FQGTGA. CDR3 protein: CASSSTTGSDTQYF. In nucleotides, the CDR3 is TGTGCCAGCAGCTCAACAACAGGGAGCGATACGCAGTATTTT.

The J gene is TRBJ1-2, the V gene TRBV10-2; D call uncertain. Deletions cut 0 bases from V and 5 bases from J, with 13 bases between. Germline V lookup: CDR1 WSHSY, CDR2 SAAADI. CDR3 size: 15 residues. The CDR3 nucleotides are TGCGCCAGCAGTGAGTCCAAACCGGGTTCTTATGGCTACACCTTC. Protein: CASSESKPGSYGYTF.

This chain links TRBV7-3 with TRBJ2-3, with TRBD2 as a possible D gene (6 bases). The CDR3 is made up of 16 amino acids. Germline loops: CDR1 SGHTA, CDR2 FQGTGA. Between the trimmed V and J ends, which lost 1 base and 0 bases, there was a span of 11 bases. CDR3 in DNA: TGTGCCAGCAGCTTAAGGGGAGGAGCGAGCACAGATACGCAGTATTTT. Translating it yields CASSLRGGASTDTQYF.

DNA of the CDR3: TGTGCCAGCAGCCGAGGGAAGTCGGTTTATGGCTACACCTTC. Amino acid sequence: CASSRGKSVYGYTF. The chain uses TRBV14 and TRBJ1-2; no firm D call. Germline CDR1 reads SGHDN; CDR2 reads FVKESK. The CDR3 consists of 14 residues. V lost 4 bases, J lost 5 bases, and 14 bases lay in between.

The V and J genes are TRBV7-2 and TRBJ1-3, with TRBD1 identical over 7 bases. This CDR3 spans 18 amino acids. Germline V gene data show CDR1 as SGHTA and CDR2 as FQGNSA. The V segment lost 5 bases and the J segment 0 bases; nucleotides outside the gene matches: 13. In nucleotides, the CDR3 is TGTGCCAGCAGCACTAGGGCGCCGGGACAGAGCTCTGGAAACACCATATATTTT. This encodes CASSTRAPGQSSGNTIYF.